The T cell receptor (beta chain) under discussion was sequenced for a study of neurological immune-mediated disorders. 5'RACE with 10-nucleotide random UMIs produced the cDNA. TCRdb itself ran the 5' RACE reads through MiXCR, one entry per CDR3 protein. In the table there are some 48,000 distinct CDR3 sequences, about an eighth of which are singletons. This clonotype was picked up many times. Its cognate antigen is unknown. Study outcomes and limitations: No CDR3 amino acid sequences recurred among expanded clones across subjects, suggesting private repertoires in all groups.

CDR1 SGDLS and CDR2 YYNGEE come from the germline V gene. The CDR3 spans 13 residues. Trimming cost V 3 bases and J 6 bases, with 12 bases left between them. Time point: longitudinal time-point 2. The rearrangement uses TRBV9 and TRBJ1-2, with D unclear. The origin of this receptor is a male donor with HTLV-1-associated myelopathy (HAM/TSP). Sample: PBMCs. This chain's CDR3 is CASSAPLEDGYTF. Here the CDR3 DNA reads TGTGCCAGCAGCGCCCCTCTCGAGGATGGCTACACCTTC.